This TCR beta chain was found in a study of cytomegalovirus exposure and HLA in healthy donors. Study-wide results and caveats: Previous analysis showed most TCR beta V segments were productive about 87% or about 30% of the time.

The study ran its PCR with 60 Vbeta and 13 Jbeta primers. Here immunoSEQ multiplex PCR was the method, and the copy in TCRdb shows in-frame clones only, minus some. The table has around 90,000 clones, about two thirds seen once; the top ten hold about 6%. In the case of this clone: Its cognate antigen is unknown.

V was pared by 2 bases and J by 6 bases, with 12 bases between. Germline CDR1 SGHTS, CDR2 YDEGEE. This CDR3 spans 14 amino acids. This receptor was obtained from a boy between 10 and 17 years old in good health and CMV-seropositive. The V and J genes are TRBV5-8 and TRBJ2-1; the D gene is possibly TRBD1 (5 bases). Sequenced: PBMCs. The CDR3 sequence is CASSFSRVANEQFF. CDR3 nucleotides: TGTGCCAGCAGCTTTAGCAGGGTGGCCAATGAGCAGTTCTTC.